The 11 T cell receptor beta chains below were found in one sample sequenced in a study of T cell responses to AZD1222 COVID-19 vaccine. Some clones are missing from TCRdb's copy, which holds only in-frame ones; the method was immunoSEQ multiplex PCR. There are about 120,000 clones in the sample; approximately 90% occur only once, and about 7.1% lies in the top ten. This sample comprised peripheral blood, obtained 28 days after the second AZD1222 dose. These receptors all come from an adult who received the AZD1222 COVID-19 vaccine.

The chain has TRBV6-5 and TRBJ1-2; TRBD1 is a possible D gene (6 bases). CDR3 size: 13 residues. V was cut by 3 bases and J by 7 bases, with 12 bases left in between. Germline V CDR1 and CDR2: MNHEY, SVGAGI. In DNA, the CDR3 is TGTGCCAGCAGTTATCACAGGGACGGTGGCTACACCTTC. It translates to CASSYHRDGGYTF.

V and J are TRBV6-6 and TRBJ2-7; D gene ambiguous. Germline CDR1 MNHNY, CDR2 SVGAGI (reference sequence). The CDR3 runs 11 residues. V lost 6 bases, J lost 3 bases, and 6 bases lay in between. The CDR3 nucleotides are TGTGCCAGCAGGGTAGGCTACGAGCAGTACTTC. Residues: CASRVGYEQYF.

The chain links TRBV27 to TRBJ1-5; the D gene is possibly TRBD1 (6 bases). Germline CDR1 reads MNHEY; CDR2 reads SMNVEV (reference sequence). The ends were cut back, 3 bases at V and 6 bases at J, with 12 bases in the middle. The CDR3 consists of 14 residues. CDR3 loop: CASSFRGGGQPQHF. CDR3 DNA sequence: TGTGCCAGCAGTTTCCGGGGAGGGGGTCAGCCCCAGCATTTT.

This rearrangement joins TRBV12-5 to TRBJ1-2, with D perhaps matching TRBD1 (5 bases). This CDR3 is 16 amino acids long. V lost 4 bases to trimming and J lost 7 bases, with 22 bases between them. Looked up from germline, CDR1 is LGHNT and CDR2 is FRNRAP. The CDR3 DNA follows: TGTGCTAGTGGTTCCTCCCGCGCGGGCAGGGTTGGTGGCTACACCTTC. This sequence encodes CASGSSRAGRVGGYTF.

The CDR3 nucleotides read TGTGCCAGCAGCCAACGAGCGTGGTATTCCTATGGCTACACCTTC. Residues: CASSQRAWYSYGYTF. The chain links TRBV14 to TRBJ1-2; D call uncertain. In germline, CDR1 is SGHDN, CDR2 FVKESK. V was pared by 2 bases and J by 4 bases, with 14 bases between. This CDR3 is 15 amino acids long.

The chain links TRBV27 to TRBJ2-5, with D perhaps matching TRBD2 (5 bases). Trimming removed 8 bases at V and 2 bases at J, with 12 bases between. There are 13 residues in the CDR3. CDR1 and CDR2 (germline): MNHEY, SMNVEV (reference sequence). The CDR3 region is CASRRRGQETQYF. CDR3 DNA: TGTGCCAGCCGACGCCGGGGACAAGAGACCCAGTACTTC.

The gene calls are TRBV21-1 and TRBJ2-7; the D call TRBD1 from the table was never checked on the DNA. TRBV21-1 counts as a pseudogene. The CDR3 has 16 amino acids. CDR3 bases: TGTGCCAGCAGCGGACAGATCGGGCTTCGCTCCTACGAGCAGTACTTC. Translated, it gives CASSGQIGLRSYEQYF.

The chain recombines TRBV12-3 or TRBV12-4 with TRBJ2-3; D not certain. The CDR3 totals 13 residues. V was cut by 2 bases and J by 7 bases, with 10 bases left in between. CDR3 coding DNA: TGTGCCAGCAGTTTAAACAGATGGAATACGCAGTATTTT. Its translation is CASSLNRWNTQYF.

This sequence joins TRBV5-5 and TRBJ1-3; D is perhaps TRBD1 (6 bases). Germline CDR1 is SGHKS and CDR2 is YYEKEE (reference sequence). The V end lost 6 bases, the J end lost 1 base, and 14 bases lay between the germline ends. This CDR3 has 15 residues. CDR3 region: CASKIGGKSGNTIYF. Here the CDR3 DNA reads TGTGCCAGCAAGATTGGGGGCAAATCTGGAAACACCATATATTTT.

The chain uses TRBV28 and TRBJ2-7, with D perhaps TRBD1 or TRBD2 (5 bases each). The ends were cut back, 6 bases at V and 2 bases at J, with 11 bases in the middle. CDR1 MDHEN and CDR2 SYDVKM come from the germline V gene. This CDR3 has 13 amino acids. CDR3 region: CASRGRQTYEQYF. The CDR3 DNA reads TGTGCCAGCAGAGGGAGACAGACCTACGAGCAGTACTTC.

The table lists this clone with a few counts. This chain links TRBV6-2 or TRBV6-3 with TRBJ2-4, with unresolved D. Germline values: CDR1 MNHEY, CDR2 SVGEGT. V dropped 3 bases and J dropped 1 base, with 10 bases sitting between them. This CDR3 spans 15 amino acids. CDR3 DNA sequence: TGTGCCAGCAGTTATGAACATTCCGCCAAAAACATTCAGTACTTC. This sequence encodes CASSYEHSAKNIQYF.